These 5 T cell receptor beta chains originate from one sample sequenced in a study of blood T cell repertoires in COVID-19. Only in-frame clones appear in the TCRdb table, and some are missing; sequencing was by immunoSEQ multiplex PCR. The sample lists roughly 100,000 clones, about 91% occurring once. The sequenced sample consisted of peripheral blood. These receptor sequences come from a man aged 50-59 years with acute or convalescent COVID-19.

This chain uses TRBV6-6 with TRBJ2-7; D is unclear. With 2 bases removed from V and 6 bases from J, the gap between germline ends came to 8 bases. Germline V gives CDR1 MNHNY, CDR2 SVGAGI (reference sequence). CDR3 length equals 12 residues. DNA of the CDR3: TGTGCCAGCAGTTACGCCCTGGCCGAGCAGTACTTC. Its translation: CASSYALAEQYF.

This clone was seen once. The V gene is TRBV5-8, the J gene TRBJ1-5; D uncertain. Germline V gene data show CDR1 as SGHTS and CDR2 as YDEGEE. The CDR3 spans 16 residues. V shed 0 bases and J shed 0 bases, with 10 bases lying between them. The CDR3 coding sequence is TGTGCCAGCAGCTTGGGATACAAGAATAGCAATCAGCCCCAGCATTTT. Translated: CASSLGYKNSNQPQHF.

On this clone itself: At the DNA level, this CDR3 is encoded by other sequences in the same sample as well. The rearrangement joins TRBV28 to TRBJ1-2, with TRBD1 matching over 11 bases. Germline lookup yields CDR1 MDHEN and CDR2 SYDVKM. The V segment lost 6 bases and the J segment 8 bases; nucleotides outside the gene matches: 14. The CDR3 totals 16 residues. CDR3 nucleotides: TGTGCCAGCAGGCAATCCGGGACAGGGGGGCGAGGGGGCTACACCTTC. Its protein is CASRQSGTGGRGGYTF.

The chain carries TRBV19 and TRBJ1-5; TRBD1 might be the D (6 bases). CDR1 is LNHDA and CDR2 is SQIVND in the germline V gene (reference sequence). The CDR3 length is 16 residues. Trimming stripped 5 bases from V and 1 base from J, with 15 bases between. CDR3 in DNA: TGTGCCAGTAGTCTTCCAGGGGTCCACAGCAATCAGCCCCAGCATTTT. Translated, it gives CASSLPGVHSNQPQHF.

This chain uses TRBV19 with TRBJ2-1; TRBD2 agrees at 9 bases. CDR3 size: 13 residues. Germline trimming cut 5 bases from V and 6 bases from J; bases unmatched to any gene: 2. The germline CDR1 and CDR2 sequences are LNHDA and SQIVND (reference sequence). The CDR3, as DNA: TGTGCCAGTAGTCGCGGGGGGGCCAATGAGCAGTTCTTC. Amino acid sequence: CASSRGGANEQFF. Complete variable domain (other parts from reference TRBV19 and TRBJ2-1): DGGITQSPKYLFRKEGQNVTLSCEQNLNHDAMYWYRQDPGQGLRLIYYSQIVNDFQKGDIAEGYSVSREKKESFPLTVTSAQKNPTAFYLCASSRGGANEQFFGPGTRLTVL.